This record concerns one T cell receptor (beta chain) sequence. The specificity of this receptor is unknown. No base-level quality is on record; no much larger clone is a single base apart. The data belong to a study of pediatric ulcerative colitis (dated by TCRdb to about 2019). Background on the whole study: About seven ulcerative colitis patients had pancolitis and two had left-sided colitis, with histology consistent with ulcerative colitis in all. Roughly ten newly diagnosed, treatment-naive pediatric ulcerative colitis patients and a few non-IBD control children each provided paired blood and rectal samples. The Pediatric Ulcerative Colitis Activity Index classified two patients as having mild disease, several as having moderate disease and three as having acute severe colitis. General findings and caveats noted by the study authors: A couple of patients' blood samples yielded substantially fewer templates for technical reasons and were excluded from blood-rectal overlap analysis. Only four individuals were included in the healthy control group, which was small. Two rectal CDR3 clonotypes were found in every ulcerative colitis patient but in no control. Because repertoires came from total lymphocyte DNA, patterns in rare subsets such as regulatory T cells may not be reflected. Rectal repertoire features separated controls, mild-moderate and acute severe colitis patients; acute severe colitis showed reduced rectal diversity due to clonal expansions. Significantly higher autologous blood-rectal clonal overlap was found in ulcerative colitis patients than in controls, which suggested increased T cell trafficking to inflamed tissue.

Ulcerative colitis patients had received no immunosuppressive medication before the diagnostic colonoscopy. A blood sample was obtained concurrently with the colonoscopy. The Wizard kit (Promega) was used to extract genomic DNA from the blood and intestinal samples. Through the immunoSEQ TRB Survey service, multiplex V and J primers were used to amplify rearranged CDR3 beta regions from genomic DNA. Survey-level sequencing depth of up to 500,000 reads per sample was used to keep depth equal across samples. Libraries were purified and pooled, and sequencing was performed on Illumina technology. The source study handled its data this way. immunoSEQ online tools were used for productive clonality, sample overlap, pairwise scatters, CDR3 beta length, V/D/J gene usage and productiveness. Calculated diversity was defined as the number of unique rearrangements divided by total templates, multiplied by 100, and Shannon and Simpson indices were computed as well. Principal component analysis used the R prcomp function and ggbiplot package on Z-score normalized data. Morisita's index was used to quantify blood-rectal clonal overlap within each subject. Not all clones reach the TCRdb copy of this immuneACCESS table, which keeps in-frame sequences only. Checked studies attribute under half of the gap to unresolved V genes and leave the rest unexplained. The D gene and trimming were derived from the DNA, and the V and J assignments and clone size from that table. The sample includes around 68,000 clones, with 75% to 85% observed a single time. About 5.2% of the sample comes from the top ten.

Trimming removed 0 bases from V and 5 bases from J, leaving 8 bases between the germline ends. The CDR3, cysteine through phenylalanine, is 14 amino acids long. Only the CDR3 DNA stays, 42 bases, in frame from base 1. For CDR1 and CDR2, the germline V gene lists SGDLS and YYNGEE. The chain is made from TRBV9 and TRBJ2-2; too little of a D gene remains to name it. The receptor's source is a boy between 5 and 17 years old with moderate ulcerative colitis. Sequencing input: blood. The sequenced DNA is TGTGCCAGCAGCGTAGTTGGGATAACCGGGGAGCTGTTTTTT. This sequence encodes CASSVVGITGELFF.